These 11 T cell receptor beta chains originate from one sample sequenced in a study of OX40 agonist ivuxolimab in advanced cancers. The protocol was immunoSEQ multiplex PCR, while the TCRdb copy is restricted to in-frame clones and leaves out a portion. The table has under 55,000 clones, less than 90% seen once. Sequences were derived from CD4+ or CD8+ T cells sorted from blood, sampled in a trial of the OX40 agonist ivuxolimab. These receptors were taken from an adult with an advanced solid tumor such as melanoma, head and neck, liver or kidney cancer.

The chain is built from TRBV5-1 and TRBJ1-1; D is possibly TRBD1 (5 bases). The CDR3 extends over 14 amino acids. The germline V and J ends were trimmed by 3 bases and 4 bases, with 13 bases remaining between them. The germline gives CDR1 SGHRS, CDR2 YFSETQ. The CDR3 loop is CASSWGTVATEAFF. The CDR3 nucleotides are TGCGCCAGCAGCTGGGGGACCGTGGCCACTGAAGCTTTCTTT.

This chain links TRBV6-6 with TRBJ1-6, with 7 bases identical to TRBD1. The CDR3 contains 14 residues. CDR1 is MNHNY, CDR2 SVGAGI, per germline (reference sequence). J gave up 8 bases and V 6 bases, and 7 bases lay outside the gene matches. CDR3 loop: CASRRGLGDSPLHF. DNA for the CDR3: TGTGCCAGCAGGAGGGGGCTAGGAGATTCACCCCTCCACTTT.

The chain combines TRBV9 with TRBJ1-6; the D gene is possibly TRBD1 (5 bases). V was clipped by 4 bases and J by 10 bases, with 21 bases between them. The CDR3 sequence is 16 residues long. Per the germline V gene, CDR1 is SGDLS and CDR2 is YYNGEE. CDR3 bases: TGTGCCAGCAGCCCGGCCCGGGCCGGGGGGAAATCACCCCTCCACTTT. Translation: CASSPARAGGKSPLHF. The variable domain in full, completed from reference TRBV9 and TRBJ1-6, reads DSGVTQTPKHLITATGQRVTLRCSPRSGDLSVYWYQQSLDQGLQFLIQYYNGEERAKGNILERFSAQQFPDLHSELNLSSLELGDSALYFCASSPARAGGKSPLHFGNGTRLTVT.

This chain uses TRBV7-3 with TRBJ1-2; no reliable D call. Per germline, CDR1 SGHTA and CDR2 FQGTGA. This CDR3 is 14 amino acids long. Trimming stripped 5 bases from V and 8 bases from J, with 18 bases between. The CDR3 is CASSPLDGRVGYTF. The CDR3, as DNA: TGTGCCAGCAGCCCGCTAGATGGCCGAGTCGGCTACACCTTC.

This rearrangement joins TRBV10-1 to TRBJ2-7, with unresolved D. Germline V CDR1 and CDR2: WNHNN, SYGVQD (reference sequence). This CDR3 has 14 amino acids. V lost 3 bases and J 5 bases, leaving 14 bases between the germline ends. DNA of the CDR3: TGCGCCAGCAGTGATGATTACACACCTAACGAGCAGTACTTC. This sequence encodes CASSDDYTPNEQYF.

This chain joins TRBV10-2 and TRBJ1-1, with D unclear. Germline CDR1 reads WSHSY; CDR2 reads SAAADI. The CDR3 loop spans 13 amino acids. V was trimmed by 3 bases and J by 1 base, leaving 6 bases between them. Written as DNA, the CDR3 is TGCGCCAGCAGTGATTCGGGGAACACTGAAGCTTTCTTT. Its translation: CASSDSGNTEAFF.

This clone has a single count. This chain uses TRBV11-2 with TRBJ1-1, with a weak D call TRBD1 (5 bases). V lost 0 bases to trimming and J lost 1 base, with 9 bases between them. The germline V gene encodes CDR1 SGHAT and CDR2 FQNNGV. The CDR3 has 15 residues. CDR3 DNA sequence: TGTGCCAGCAGCTTAGACGGGGCAGGGAACACTGAAGCTTTCTTT. This sequence encodes CASSLDGAGNTEAFF.

The CDR3 reads CASSPTGVWTEAFF. In DNA, the CDR3 is TGTGCCAGCAGCCCGACAGGGGTTTGGACTGAAGCTTTCTTT. The rearrangement links TRBV7-8 to TRBJ1-1, with TRBD1 matching 8 bases. This CDR3 contains 14 residues. V was pared by 5 bases and J by 5 bases, with 7 bases of the junction left unmatched. The germline gives CDR1 SGHVS, CDR2 FQNEAQ.

This clone is a singleton in its sample. The chain has TRBV4-1 and TRBJ2-7; D is perhaps TRBD2 (5 bases). CDR1 is MGHRA and CDR2 is YSYEKL in the germline V gene. The CDR3 spans 14 residues. With 2 bases removed from V and 1 base from J, the gap between germline ends came to 9 bases. CDR3 coding DNA: TGCGCCAGCAGCCAAAGCGGCAGTTCCTACGAGCAGTACTTC. This gives the protein CASSQSGSSYEQYF.

Only one count was recorded for this clone. The genes are TRBV5-8 and TRBJ1-6; D perhaps matches TRBD1 (6 bases). Germline V CDR1 and CDR2: SGHTS, YDEGEE. The CDR3 sequence is 15 residues long. Trimming stripped 1 base from V and 7 bases from J, with 12 bases between. CDR3 DNA: TGTGCCAGCAGCTTGATGGTAGGGGGGAATTCACCCCTCCACTTT. Translating it yields CASSLMVGGNSPLHF.

This clone was observed a handful of times. The genes are TRBV19 and TRBJ1-2; D is ambiguous. The CDR3 is 14 amino acids. Looked up from germline, CDR1 is LNHDA and CDR2 is SQIVND (reference sequence). The V end was cut by 5 bases, the J end by 0 bases, with 10 bases between. This CDR3 is CASSPPVTNYGYTF. The CDR3 region has the DNA TGTGCCAGTAGTCCCCCAGTAACTAACTATGGCTACACCTTC.